A single TCR beta chain is shown here with its context. Its antigen is undetermined. It was with unique molecular identifiers that the TCRbeta library was prepared. TCRdb re-called the PCR reads with MiXCR, one entry per CDR3 protein. Of approximately 79,000 distinct CDR3 sequences in the sample, less than 20% were seen once. The sample belongs to a study of T-cell reconstitution after alpha-beta-depleted transplantation in children. Study-level findings and limits: T cells produced anew were the main source of T-cell counts and diversity one year after transplant. By about two months after transplant, alpha-beta T cells reportedly arose from several hundred graft clones that had expanded. From surviving recipient T cells and thymic progenitors came the high day-60 TCRbeta diversity observed in some patients.

Trimming cost V 3 bases and J 7 bases, with 8 bases left between them. The CDR3 has 12 residues. CDR1 is KGHDR, CDR2 SFDVKD, per germline. Sequenced material: PBMCs, mostly from graft donor cells, taken 360 days after TCRalphabeta/CD19-depleted stem cell transplant. V is TRBV24-1 and J is TRBJ1-2, with unresolved D. This TCR was sampled from a male patient aged 2 to 10 who had a stem cell transplant for acute lymphoblastic leukemia, so the T cells may come from the graft donor. CDR3 loop: CATSDGHFGYTF. CDR3 bases: TGTGCCACCAGTGATGGGCACTTTGGCTACACCTTC.